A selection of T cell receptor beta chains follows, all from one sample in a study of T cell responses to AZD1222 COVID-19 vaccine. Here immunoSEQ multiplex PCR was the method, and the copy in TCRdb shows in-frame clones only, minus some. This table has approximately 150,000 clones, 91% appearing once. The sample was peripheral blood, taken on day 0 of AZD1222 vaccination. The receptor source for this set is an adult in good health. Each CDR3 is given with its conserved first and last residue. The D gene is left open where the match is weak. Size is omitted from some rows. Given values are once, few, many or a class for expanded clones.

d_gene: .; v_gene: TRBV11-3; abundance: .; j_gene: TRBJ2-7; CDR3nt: TGTGCCAGCAGCTTAGCCGGCGGGACTTCCTACGAGCAGTACTTC; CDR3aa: CASSLAGGTSYEQYF
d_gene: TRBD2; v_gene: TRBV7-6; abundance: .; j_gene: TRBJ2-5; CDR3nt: TGTGCCAGCAGCTTAGGGGGGTTTGGGACTAGCGGAGAGACCCAGTACTTC; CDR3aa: CASSLGGFGTSGETQYF
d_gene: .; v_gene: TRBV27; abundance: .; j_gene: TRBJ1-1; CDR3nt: TGTGCCAGCAAGGGGACATCCCGGGGGGCTGAAGCTTTCTTT; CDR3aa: CASKGTSRGAEAFF
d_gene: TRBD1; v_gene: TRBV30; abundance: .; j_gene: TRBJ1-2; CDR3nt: TGTGCCTGGAGCCCACACACAGGGGGCCACTATGGCTACACCTTC; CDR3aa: CAWSPHTGGHYGYTF
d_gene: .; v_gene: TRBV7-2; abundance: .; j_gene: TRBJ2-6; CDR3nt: TGTGCCAGCAGCCTCCAGAAAACTGGGGCCAACGTCCTGACTTTC; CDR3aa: CASSLQKTGANVLTF
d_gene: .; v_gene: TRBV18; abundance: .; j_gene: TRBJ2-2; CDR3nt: TGTGCCAGCTCTCCACTAGCTCCTCAGAACACCGGGGAGCTGTTTTTT; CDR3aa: CASSPLAPQNTGELFF
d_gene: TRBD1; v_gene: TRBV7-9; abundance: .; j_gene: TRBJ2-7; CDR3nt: TGTGCCAGCAGCCCTTTAAGCCCCGGGACAGGCCGCCCTTACGAGCAGTACTTC; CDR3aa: CASSPLSPGTGRPYEQYF
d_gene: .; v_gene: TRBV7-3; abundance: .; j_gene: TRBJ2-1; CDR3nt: TGTGCCAGCAGCCTCGGGCAGCCGACAAATGAGCAGTTCTTC; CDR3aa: CASSLGQPTNEQFF
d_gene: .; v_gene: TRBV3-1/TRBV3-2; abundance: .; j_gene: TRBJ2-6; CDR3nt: TGTGCCAGCAGCTTCCGCCGGGGTTCTGGGGCCAACGTCCTGACTTTC; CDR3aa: CASSFRRGSGANVLTF
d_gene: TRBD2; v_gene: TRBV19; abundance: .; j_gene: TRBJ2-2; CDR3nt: TGTGCCAGTAGTCTCGCGGGAGGGGTCTTAGGAAGGGAGCTGTTTTTT; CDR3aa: CASSLAGGVLGRELFF
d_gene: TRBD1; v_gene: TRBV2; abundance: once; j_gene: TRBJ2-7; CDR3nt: TGTGCCAGCACAGGGGGACGTTCTCCCTACGAGCAGTACTTC; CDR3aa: CASTGGRSPYEQYF